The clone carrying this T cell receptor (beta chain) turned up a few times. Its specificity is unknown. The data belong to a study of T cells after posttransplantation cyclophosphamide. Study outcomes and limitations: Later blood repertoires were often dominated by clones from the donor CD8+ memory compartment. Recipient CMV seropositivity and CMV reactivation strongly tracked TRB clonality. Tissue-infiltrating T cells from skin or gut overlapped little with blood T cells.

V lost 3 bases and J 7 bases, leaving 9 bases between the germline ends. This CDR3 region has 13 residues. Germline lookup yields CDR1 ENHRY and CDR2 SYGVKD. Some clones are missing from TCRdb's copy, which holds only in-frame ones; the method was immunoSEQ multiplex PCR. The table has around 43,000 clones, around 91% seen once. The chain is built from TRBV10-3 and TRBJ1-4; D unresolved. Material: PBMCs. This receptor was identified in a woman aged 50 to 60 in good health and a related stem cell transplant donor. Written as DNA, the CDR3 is TGTGCCATCAGTGACGGGGAATCTGAAAAACTGTTTTTT. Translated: CAISDGESEKLFF.